This T cell receptor (beta chain) was found in a study of brain T cells in children with intractable seizures. Produced via immunoSEQ multiplex PCR; TCRdb's table is partial and in-frame only. The table shows a few hundred thousand clones, with 93% occurring only once. The V gene end was trimmed by 2 bases and the J gene end by 1 base; junction bases not matched to a gene: 3. The CDR3 has 14 amino acids. Germline lookup yields CDR1 SGHRS and CDR2 YFSETQ. This clone was seen a few times. Specified time point: blood from clinic visit 5 months post-surgery; TSC patient then seizure free. J is TRBJ2-7 and V is TRBV5-1; TRBD1 aligns across 7 bases. This receptor was obtained from a boy under two years old with tuberous sclerosis and intractable seizures. The sample consisted of peripheral blood, taken 4 to 5 months after surgery. The CDR3 spells CASSFEQGSYEQYF. CDR3 DNA sequence: TGCGCCAGCAGCTTCGAACAGGGGTCCTACGAGCAGTACTTC.